This T cell receptor beta chain is drawn from a study of cytomegalovirus exposure and HLA in healthy donors. The wider study: Within an early data release were 65 million to 90 million unique TCRs drawn from HLA-typed donors. Regarding the study as a whole: The authors later linked a missense DCLRE1C variant to TCR beta V- and J-gene trimming. By HLA locus, TCR association rates varied in a later analysis, with DRB1 showing the most and HLA-C the fewest.

To note about this clone: Its cognate antigen is unknown.

Researchers ran the PCR with 60 Vbeta and 13 Jbeta primers. Assay: immunoSEQ multiplex PCR; the TCRdb copy retains only in-frame clones and omits some. The top ten hold 1.4% of the sample, which has around 170,000 clones, 60% to 80% seen once. Sequencing input: PBMCs. This clonotype was sampled from a male donor in good health and CMV-seronegative.

Here the CDR3 reads CASSLPLADYNEQFF. The CDR3 DNA sequence: TGCGCCAGCAGCTTGCCTCTAGCGGATTACAATGAGCAGTTCTTC. The V and J genes are TRBV5-1 and TRBJ2-1, with 7 bases matching TRBD2. The germline CDR1 and CDR2 sequences are SGHRS and YFSETQ. This CDR3 is 15 amino acids long. The junction had 5 bases not matched to a gene; V was cut back by 1 base and J by 4 bases. The full variable domain, rest sourced from reference TRBV5-1 and TRBJ2-1, is KAGVTQTPRYLIKTRGQQVTLSCSPISGHRSVSWYQQTPGQGLQFLFEYFSETQRNKGNFPGRFSGRQFSNSRSEMNVSTLELGDSALYLCASSLPLADYNEQFFGPGTRLTVL.